These T cell receptor beta chains were read from a single sample in a study of blood T cell repertoires in COVID-19. TCRdb's table, derived via immunoSEQ multiplex PCR, lists solely in-frame clones and lacks some. The sample contains about 310,000 clones, 87% of which appear only once. Sequenced material: peripheral blood. Receptors were obtained from a man aged 45-60 years with active or convalescent COVID-19. Both conserved end residues are part of each CDR3. The D gene is left open where the match is weak. Not all rows give a size; the values are once, few, many and, for expanded clones, a class.

CDR3nt: TGTGCCAGCAGCCTAAAGCAGGAAAGCTCCTATAATTCACCCCTCCACTTT
CDR3aa: CASSLKQESSYNSPLHF
d_gene: .
abundance: .
j_gene: TRBJ1-6
v_gene: TRBV9

CDR3nt: TGCAGTGCTTATATCTACGAGCAGTACTTC
CDR3aa: CSAYIYEQYF
d_gene: .
abundance: .
j_gene: TRBJ2-7
v_gene: TRBV20-1

CDR3nt: TGCGCCAGCAGCTCTTACGTTAGCGGGGGGGTGGCAGATACGCAGTATTTT
CDR3aa: CASSSYVSGGVADTQYF
d_gene: TRBD2
abundance: .
j_gene: TRBJ2-3
v_gene: TRBV5-1

CDR3nt: TGCAGCGTGGAGGGGTTAGGAGGGCACGAGCAGTACTTC
CDR3aa: CSVEGLGGHEQYF
d_gene: .
abundance: .
j_gene: TRBJ2-7
v_gene: TRBV29-1

CDR3nt: TGTGCCAGCAGCTATGCTAGCGGCCAGCAGTTCTTC
CDR3aa: CASSYASGQQFF
d_gene: TRBD2
abundance: once
j_gene: TRBJ2-1
v_gene: TRBV7-3

CDR3nt: TGTGCCAGTAGTATAAACAGGGAAGGTTCACCCCTCCACTTT
CDR3aa: CASSINREGSPLHF
d_gene: .
abundance: .
j_gene: TRBJ1-6
v_gene: TRBV19

CDR3nt: TGTGCCAGTAGAGCCGCCGGGACAGGGGGGAACACCCAGTACTTC
CDR3aa: CASRAAGTGGNTQYF
d_gene: TRBD1
abundance: .
j_gene: TRBJ2-5
v_gene: TRBV19

CDR3nt: TGTGCCATCAGTGACTTTAGCGGGGGAGCCACAGATACGCAGTATTTT
CDR3aa: CAISDFSGGATDTQYF
d_gene: TRBD2
abundance: .
j_gene: TRBJ2-3
v_gene: TRBV10-3

CDR3nt: TGCGCCAGCAGCTTGCAGTCGGGAGGGTATGGCACTGAAGCTTTCTTT
CDR3aa: CASSLQSGGYGTEAFF
d_gene: .
abundance: once
j_gene: TRBJ1-1
v_gene: TRBV5-1

CDR3nt: TGCAGCACTCTCGAGCAGGGTCGGGATGGCTACACCTTC
CDR3aa: CSTLEQGRDGYTF
d_gene: .
abundance: .
j_gene: TRBJ1-2
v_gene: TRBV29-1

CDR3nt: TGTGCCTGGGGCAAGGGACAGGGCGAATCACCCCTCCACTTT
CDR3aa: CAWGKGQGESPLHF
d_gene: TRBD1
abundance: .
j_gene: TRBJ1-6
v_gene: TRBV30

CDR3nt: TGTGCCAGCAGCCTGCGGGGAACAGATACGCAGTATTTT
CDR3aa: CASSLRGTDTQYF
d_gene: .
abundance: .
j_gene: TRBJ2-3
v_gene: TRBV5-8

CDR3nt: TGTGCCAGCACCCCCGGGACAGGGGGTAGGCAGTACTTC
CDR3aa: CASTPGTGGRQYF
d_gene: TRBD1
abundance: .
j_gene: TRBJ2-7
v_gene: TRBV28

CDR3nt: TGCGCCAGCAGCTTGGGACAGGTTGGGGCTGAAGCTTTCTTT
CDR3aa: CASSLGQVGAEAFF
d_gene: .
abundance: .
j_gene: TRBJ1-1
v_gene: TRBV5-1

CDR3nt: TGTGCCAGCAGCCAAGATCCCATCCCCACTGAAGCTTTCTTT
CDR3aa: CASSQDPIPTEAFF
d_gene: .
abundance: once
j_gene: TRBJ1-1
v_gene: TRBV4-2

CDR3nt: TGTGCCAGTTGCGGGACAGGGGGAACCAATCAGCCCCAGCATTTT
CDR3aa: CASCGTGGTNQPQHF
d_gene: TRBD1
abundance: .
j_gene: TRBJ1-5
v_gene: TRBV19